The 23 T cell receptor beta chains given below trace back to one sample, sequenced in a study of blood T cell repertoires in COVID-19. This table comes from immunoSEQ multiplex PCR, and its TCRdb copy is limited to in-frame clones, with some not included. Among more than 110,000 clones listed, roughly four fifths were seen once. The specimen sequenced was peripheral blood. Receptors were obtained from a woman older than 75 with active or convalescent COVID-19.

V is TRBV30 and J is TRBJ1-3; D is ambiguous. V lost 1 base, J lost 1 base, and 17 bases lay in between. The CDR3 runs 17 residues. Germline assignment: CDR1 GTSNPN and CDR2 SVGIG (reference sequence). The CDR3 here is CAWSGGFGLLSGNTIYF. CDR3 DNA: TGTGCCTGGAGTGGAGGGTTTGGGCTCCTGTCTGGAAACACCATATATTTT.

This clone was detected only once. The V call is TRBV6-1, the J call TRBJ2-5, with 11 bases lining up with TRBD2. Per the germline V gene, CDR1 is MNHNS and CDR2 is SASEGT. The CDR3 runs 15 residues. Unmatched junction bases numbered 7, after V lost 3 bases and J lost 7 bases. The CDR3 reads CASSDSSGGSLTQYF. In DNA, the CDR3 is TGTGCCAGCAGTGATTCTAGCGGGGGGAGCTTGACCCAGTACTTC.

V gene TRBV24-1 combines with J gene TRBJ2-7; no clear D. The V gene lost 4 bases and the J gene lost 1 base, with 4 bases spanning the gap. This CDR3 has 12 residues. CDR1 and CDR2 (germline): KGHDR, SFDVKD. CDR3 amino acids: CATSDTSYEQYF. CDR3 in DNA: TGTGCCACCAGTGACACTTCCTACGAGCAGTACTTC.

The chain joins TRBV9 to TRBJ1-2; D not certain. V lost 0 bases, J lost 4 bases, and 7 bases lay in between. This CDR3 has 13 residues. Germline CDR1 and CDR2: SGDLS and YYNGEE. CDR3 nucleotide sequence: TGTGCCAGCAGCGTAGTTGGCGGCTATGGCTACACCTTC. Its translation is CASSVVGGYGYTF.

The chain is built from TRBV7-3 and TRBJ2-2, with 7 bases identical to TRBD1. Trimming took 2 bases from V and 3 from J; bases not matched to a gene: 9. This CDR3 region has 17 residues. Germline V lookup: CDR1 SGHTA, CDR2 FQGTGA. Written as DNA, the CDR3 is TGTGCCAGCAGCTTACGCCCCGGGACAGACGACACCGGGGAGCTGTTTTTT. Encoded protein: CASSLRPGTDDTGELFF.

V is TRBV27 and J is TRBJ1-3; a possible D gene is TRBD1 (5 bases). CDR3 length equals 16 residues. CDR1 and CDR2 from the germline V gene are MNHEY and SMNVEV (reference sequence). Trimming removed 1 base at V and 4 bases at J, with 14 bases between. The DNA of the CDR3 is TGTGCCAGCAGTTTATGGGGCCCGAAGTCGGGAAACACCATATATTTT. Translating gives CASSLWGPKSGNTIYF.

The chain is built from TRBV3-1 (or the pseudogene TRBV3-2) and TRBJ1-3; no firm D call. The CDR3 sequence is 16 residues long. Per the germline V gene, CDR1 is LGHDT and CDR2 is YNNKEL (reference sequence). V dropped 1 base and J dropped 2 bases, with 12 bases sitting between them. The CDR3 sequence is CASSQALGVAGNTIYF. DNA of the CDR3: TGTGCCAGCAGCCAAGCTCTCGGGGTTGCTGGAAACACCATATATTTT.

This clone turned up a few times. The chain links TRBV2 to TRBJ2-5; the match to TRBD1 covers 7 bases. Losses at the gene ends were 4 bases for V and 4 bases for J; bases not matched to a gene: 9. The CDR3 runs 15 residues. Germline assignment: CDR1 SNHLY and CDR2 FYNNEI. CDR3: CASSGGTGVVETQYF. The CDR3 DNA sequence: TGTGCCAGCAGTGGCGGTACAGGGGTTGTAGAGACCCAGTACTTC.

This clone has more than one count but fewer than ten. The DNA for the CDR3 is TGTGCCAGCAGCGAACAGGGTCCGAGCTCTGGAAACACCATATATTTT. This encodes CASSEQGPSSGNTIYF. The V and J genes are TRBV13 and TRBJ1-3; D is possibly TRBD1 (6 bases). Looked up from germline, CDR1 is PRHDT and CDR2 is FYEKMQ (reference sequence). This CDR3 is built from 16 residues. The V and J ends lost 5 bases and 0 bases respectively, with 14 bases between them.

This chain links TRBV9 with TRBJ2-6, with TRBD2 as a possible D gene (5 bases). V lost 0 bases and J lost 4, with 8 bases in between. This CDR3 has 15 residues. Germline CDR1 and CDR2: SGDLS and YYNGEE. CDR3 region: CASSVATGGANVLTF. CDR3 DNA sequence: TGTGCCAGCAGCGTAGCTACGGGGGGGGCCAACGTCCTGACTTTC.

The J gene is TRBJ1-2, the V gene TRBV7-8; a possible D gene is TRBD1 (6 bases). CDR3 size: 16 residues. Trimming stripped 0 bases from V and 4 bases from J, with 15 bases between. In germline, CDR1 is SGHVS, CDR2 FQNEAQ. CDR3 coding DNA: TGTGCCAGCAGCTTAGCTGGGGGCGCTAGCGGCTATGGCTACACCTTC. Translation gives CASSLAGGASGYGYTF.

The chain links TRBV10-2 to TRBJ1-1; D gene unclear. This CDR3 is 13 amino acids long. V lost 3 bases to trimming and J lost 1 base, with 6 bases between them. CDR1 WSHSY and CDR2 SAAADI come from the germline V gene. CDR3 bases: TGCGCCAGCAGTGATATCGGGAACACTGAAGCTTTCTTT. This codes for CASSDIGNTEAFF.

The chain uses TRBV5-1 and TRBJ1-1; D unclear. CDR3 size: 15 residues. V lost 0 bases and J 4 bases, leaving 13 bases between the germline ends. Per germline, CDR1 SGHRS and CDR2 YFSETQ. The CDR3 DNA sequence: TGCGCCAGCAGCTTGGCCGGGATCCCGAGCACTGAAGCTTTCTTT. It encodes CASSLAGIPSTEAFF. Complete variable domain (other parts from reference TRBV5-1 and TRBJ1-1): KAGVTQTPRYLIKTRGQQVTLSCSPISGHRSVSWYQQTPGQGLQFLFEYFSETQRNKGNFPGRFSGRQFSNSRSEMNVSTLELGDSALYLCASSLAGIPSTEAFFGQGTRLTVV.

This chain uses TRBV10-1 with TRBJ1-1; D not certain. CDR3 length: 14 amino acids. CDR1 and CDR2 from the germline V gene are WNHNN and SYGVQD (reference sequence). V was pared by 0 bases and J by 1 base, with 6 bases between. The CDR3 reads CASSESGQNTEAFF. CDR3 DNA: TGCGCCAGCAGTGAGTCTGGCCAGAACACTGAAGCTTTCTTT.

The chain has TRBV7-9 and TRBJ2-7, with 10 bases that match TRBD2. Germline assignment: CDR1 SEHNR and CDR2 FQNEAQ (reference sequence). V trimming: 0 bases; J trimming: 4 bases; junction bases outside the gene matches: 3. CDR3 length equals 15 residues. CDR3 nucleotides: TGTGCCAGCAGCTTAGCTAGCGGGGGGAATTACGAGCAGTACTTC. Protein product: CASSLASGGNYEQYF.

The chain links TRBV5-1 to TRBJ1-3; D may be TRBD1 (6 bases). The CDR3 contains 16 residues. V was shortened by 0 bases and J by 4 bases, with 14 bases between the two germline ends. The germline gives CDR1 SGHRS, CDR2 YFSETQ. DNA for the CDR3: TGCGCCAGCAGCTTGGCCGAAGGGGGTAGAGGAAACACCATATATTTT. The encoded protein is CASSLAEGGRGNTIYF.

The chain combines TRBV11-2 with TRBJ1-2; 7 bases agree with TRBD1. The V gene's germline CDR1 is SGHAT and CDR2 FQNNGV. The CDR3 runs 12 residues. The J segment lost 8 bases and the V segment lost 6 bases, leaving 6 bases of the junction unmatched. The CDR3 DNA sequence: TGTGCCAGCAGTCAAGGGGGCTGGGGCTACACCTTC. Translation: CASSQGGWGYTF.

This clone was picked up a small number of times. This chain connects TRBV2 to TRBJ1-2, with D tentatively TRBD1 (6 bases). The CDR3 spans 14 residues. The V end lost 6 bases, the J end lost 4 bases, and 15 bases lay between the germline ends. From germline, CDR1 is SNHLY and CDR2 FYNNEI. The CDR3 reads CASRGGSWSYGYTF. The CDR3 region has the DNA TGTGCCAGCAGAGGGGGTTCTTGGTCCTATGGCTACACCTTC.

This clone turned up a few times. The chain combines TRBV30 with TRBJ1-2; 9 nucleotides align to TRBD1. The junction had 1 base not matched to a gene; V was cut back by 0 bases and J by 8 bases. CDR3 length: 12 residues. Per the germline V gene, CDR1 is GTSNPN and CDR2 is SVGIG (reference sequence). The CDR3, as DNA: TGTGCCTGGAGTGTAGGGACAGGGGGCTACACCTTC. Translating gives CAWSVGTGGYTF.

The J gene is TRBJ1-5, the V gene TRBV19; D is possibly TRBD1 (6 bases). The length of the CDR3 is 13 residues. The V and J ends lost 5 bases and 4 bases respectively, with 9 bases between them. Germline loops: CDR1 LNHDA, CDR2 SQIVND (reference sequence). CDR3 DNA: TGTGCCAGTAGTCAACAGGGAAATCAGCCCCAGCATTTT. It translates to CASSQQGNQPQHF.

In DNA, the CDR3 is TGCGCCAGCAGCCAAGATAAGTTAGGGGTCTACGAGCAGTACTTC. Amino acid sequence: CASSQDKLGVYEQYF. The V call is TRBV4-3, the J call TRBJ2-7; possibly TRBD1 for D (5 bases). Trimming took off 0 bases at V and 3 bases at J, with 12 bases between the two ends. From germline, CDR1 is LGHNA and CDR2 YSLEER. There are 15 residues in the CDR3.

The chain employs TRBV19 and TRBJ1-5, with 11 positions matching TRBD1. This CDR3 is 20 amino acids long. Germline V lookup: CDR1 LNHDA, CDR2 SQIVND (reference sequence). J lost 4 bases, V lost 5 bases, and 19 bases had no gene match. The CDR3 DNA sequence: TGTGCCAGTAGTTCCAAAGGTGGGACAGGGGGGTCTCGTCCGAATCAGCCCCAGCATTTT. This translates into CASSSKGGTGGSRPNQPQHF.

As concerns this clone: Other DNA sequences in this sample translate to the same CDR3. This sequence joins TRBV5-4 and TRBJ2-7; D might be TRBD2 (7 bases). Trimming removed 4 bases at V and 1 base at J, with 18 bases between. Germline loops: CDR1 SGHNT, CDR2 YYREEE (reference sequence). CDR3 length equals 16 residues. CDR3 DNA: TGTGCCAGCAGCCCGTCGGGGGGCGCGAGGTCCTACGAGCAGTACTTC. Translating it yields CASSPSGGARSYEQYF.